The clone carrying this TCR beta chain was counted a single time. What it binds is not known. Each sample had about 10^5 TCR templates assayed. Some clones are missing from TCRdb's copy, which holds only in-frame ones; the method was immunoSEQ multiplex PCR. Among 37,000 or so clones listed, around 92% were seen once. The sample comes from a study of siplizumab effects on memory and regulatory T cells. Study-wide points: The Treg-derived share of mappable alloreactive CD4+ clones averaged roughly 64% with siplizumab and roughly 28% in controls. Unstimulated subset assignment was obtained for only a minor fraction of alloreactive clones.

The CDR3 extends over 15 amino acids. Germline V CDR1 and CDR2: MNHNS, SASEGT. The ends were cut back, 5 bases at V and 0 bases at J, with 14 bases in the middle. The sequence was obtained from a human donor in good health. The V gene is TRBV6-1, the J gene TRBJ2-7; D possibly uses TRBD1 or TRBD2 (5 bases each). The sequenced material came from naive CD4+ T cells sorted from blood. The chain's CDR3 is CASSNRGLSSYEQYF. The CDR3 nucleotides are TGTGCCAGCAGTAACCGGGGCCTCAGCTCCTACGAGCAGTACTTC.